The sequence of this T cell receptor (beta chain) was determined in a study of blood T cell repertoires in COVID-19 (dated by TCRdb to between 2020 and 2021). In the study overall: The collaborator samples originated in the United States, Italy and Spain and spanned the acute and convalescent phases of COVID-19. The repertoires were released in a freely available public database meant as a resource for research on the immune response to SARS-CoV-2. Samples came from the ongoing ImmuneRACE study (first 160 participants) plus 1,254 subjects from 6 global collaborators. Deeply sampled blood TCRbeta repertoires from subjects exposed to, actively infected with, or recovered from COVID-19 were included in the dataset. Where HLA class I and class II types were available, the types were taken from metadata supplied by the sample provider, not from assay-based typing. The sample metadata nearly always contained a de-identified subject ID, COVID-19 status, age in years and sex. The material from the prospective study consisted of cDNA or gDNA derived from T cells, B-cell-depleted T cells, or PBMCs.

At one collaborating source in Seattle, patients were enrolled during active infection and were followed longitudinally through the course of disease. Whole blood was collected in K2EDTA tubes by collaborating institutions according to the institutions' own protocols. For TCRbeta analysis, collaborator samples were shipped as frozen whole blood, as isolated PBMCs, or as DNA extracted from either sample type. Turning to this clone: This receptor's antigen is unknown. Base qualities are not at hand, and no much larger clone is one base apart.

The junction carries 17 bases between V and J, which are trimmed by 0 bases and 6 bases respectively. From its cysteine to its phenylalanine, the CDR3 spans 16 amino acids. The retained sequence is limited to the CDR3, 48 bases, with the frame set at the first base. The germline V gene (reference sequence) gives CDR1 as LGHDT and CDR2 as YNNKEL. TCRbeta CDR3 regions were amplified from genomic DNA by means of the immunoSEQ Assay, a bias-controlled multiplex PCR. The study's own analysis went as follows. Within the assay, amplification of reference gene primers was used to estimate how many nucleated cells each sample contained. To quantify the absolute abundance of each unique TCRbeta CDR3 rearrangement, sequence reads were collapsed and filtered. For each sample, productive Simpson clonality was calculated by taking the square root of Simpson's diversity index across productive rearrangements. TCRdb mirrors the immuneACCESS table, restricted to in-frame sequences. Some clones are absent from its copies; in checked studies, under half trace to an unresolved V gene, and the reason for the others is unknown. V and J calls and clone size are those listed in that table; D and trimming were worked out from the DNA. The sample has roughly 200,000 clones on record, roughly 84% of them singletons. The biggest ten clones account for more than 9% of the sample.

General findings and caveats noted by the study authors: The quantity of clinical and demographic metadata differed by source and by participant and was supplied without curation.

The sequence was obtained from a woman aged 80 or over with COVID-19, enrolled during active disease. The chain uses TRBV3-1 (or the pseudogene TRBV3-2) and TRBJ1-2; D gene: possibly TRBD1, on 6 matching bases. The sample taken for sequencing was peripheral blood. The DNA reads TGTGCCAGCAGCCAAGAGGCACTACAGGGTAGGAATGGCTACACCTTC. The encoded protein is CASSQEALQGRNGYTF.